Sequencing of this T cell receptor beta chain was carried out in a study of T cells after yellow fever vaccination. TCRdb used MiXCR to reprocess the 5' RACE reads, holding one entry per CDR3 protein. The sample carries a few hundred thousand distinct CDR3 sequences, about 19% recorded once. Trimming removed 5 bases at V and 5 bases at J, with 10 bases between. The germline CDR1 and CDR2 sequences are SGHVS and FNYEAQ. There are 13 residues in the CDR3. The material was PBMCs, obtained 15 days after the yellow fever booster vaccination. The receptor's source is a man aged 30 to 39 who received the YFV17D yellow fever vaccine. The chain carries TRBV7-6 and TRBJ2-1; tentatively, D is TRBD2 (6 bases). The CDR3: CASSPGGDNEQFF. The CDR3 DNA sequence: TGTGCCAGCAGCCCCGGCGGGGACAATGAGCAGTTCTTC.